These T cell receptor beta chains were read from a single sample in a study of T-cell memory formation after mild COVID-19. TCRdb re-derived calls from the 5' RACE reads in MiXCR, one entry per CDR3 protein. The sample includes hundreds of thousands of distinct CDR3 sequences, roughly a quarter of them seen just once. The sequenced sample was PBMCs or a T cell subset sorted from them (not recorded which). All receptors come from an adult woman who had mild COVID-19 (a few samples of this study predate the infection). Cell type and time point are not known. The conserved cysteine and the conserved F or W are not part of the CDR3 here. The order of the fields is J gene, CDR3 length, V gene, CDR3 protein.

TRBJ2-5,9,TRBV7-9,ASSIMVLQY
TRBJ2-1,17,TRBV4-3,ASSQEQLAGAPRYNEQF
TRBJ2-7,11,TRBV12-3/TRBV12-4,ASSFGQYHEQY
TRBJ2-1,13,TRBV7-6,ASSASGPFYNEQF
TRBJ2-5,14,TRBV3-1,ASSQDLGLVGETQY
TRBJ2-2,13,TRBV12-3/TRBV12-4,ASSLQGAGTGELF
TRBJ1-2,11,TRBV30,AWSAEVIGGYT
TRBJ2-7,11,TRBV6-2/TRBV6-3,ASSQPGGWEQY
TRBJ2-7,14,TRBV7-9,ASSGEVDSGSYEQY
TRBJ1-5,12,TRBV29-1,SVRGTGPDQPQH
TRBJ2-5,12,TRBV7-2,ASSPSLVGKTQY
TRBJ2-2,10,TRBV5-6,ASSLMAGELF
TRBJ2-3,18,TRBV15,ATSRVLAPGTSARVDTQY